This T cell receptor beta chain comes out of a study of cytomegalovirus exposure and HLA in healthy donors. Use of 60 Vbeta and 13 Jbeta primers characterized the PCR. Assay: immunoSEQ multiplex PCR; the TCRdb copy retains only in-frame clones and omits some. The repertoire includes 90,000 to 100,000 clones, about 80% of them detected once, and 16% sits in the top ten. Germline CDR1 and CDR2: SGHDT and YYEEEE. There are 15 residues in the CDR3. Trimming shortened V by 6 bases and J by 0 bases, and 16 bases separated the two germline ends. This clone ranks as medium-sized. Material for sequencing was PBMCs. V and J are TRBV5-6 and TRBJ2-7; perhaps TRBD2 as D (5 bases). The origin of this receptor is a man aged 55 to 70 in good health and CMV-seropositive. CDR3 bases: TGTGCCAGCACCCTGAGAGAGGGCCACTCCTACGAGCAGTACTTC. Its translation is CASTLREGHSYEQYF.